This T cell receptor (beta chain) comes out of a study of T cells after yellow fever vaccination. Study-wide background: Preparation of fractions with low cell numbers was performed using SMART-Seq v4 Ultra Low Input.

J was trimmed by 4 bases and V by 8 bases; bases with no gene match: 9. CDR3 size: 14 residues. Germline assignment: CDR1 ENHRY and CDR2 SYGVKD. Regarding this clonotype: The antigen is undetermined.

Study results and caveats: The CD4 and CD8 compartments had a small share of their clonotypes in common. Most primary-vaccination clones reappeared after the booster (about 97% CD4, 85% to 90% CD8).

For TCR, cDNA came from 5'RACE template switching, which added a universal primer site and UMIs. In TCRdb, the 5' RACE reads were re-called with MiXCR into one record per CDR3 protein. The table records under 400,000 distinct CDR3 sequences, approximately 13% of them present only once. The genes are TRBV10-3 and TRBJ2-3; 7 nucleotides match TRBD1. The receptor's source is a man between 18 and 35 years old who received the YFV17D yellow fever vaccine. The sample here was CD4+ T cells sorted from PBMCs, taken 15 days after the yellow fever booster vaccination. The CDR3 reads CAIGTDLTPDTQYF. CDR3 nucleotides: TGTGCCATCGGGACAGACCTCACCCCAGATACGCAGTATTTT.